This T cell receptor (beta chain) was obtained from a study of blood T cell repertoires in COVID-19. Study-wide context: The samples span acute and convalescent COVID-19 from the United States, Italy and Spain. PBMCs, B-cell-depleted T cells, or T cells were the source of the cDNA or gDNA that made up the material.

Authors' processing steps: Reference gene primer amplification gave estimated nucleated cell counts. TCRdb keeps only in-frame clones here, not all; method: immunoSEQ multiplex PCR. The DNA gave D and trimming, while V, J and clone size come from that table. This table holds about 260,000 clones, 80% to 90% found once. V was clipped by 3 bases and J by 1 base, with 6 bases between them. CDR1 and CDR2 from the germline V gene are LGHNT and FRNRAP. There are 13 residues in the CDR3. The chain is built from TRBV12-5 and TRBJ1-1; no clear D. The sample comprised PBMCs or T cells enriched from blood (not recorded which). The receptor's source is a man between 50 and 59 years old who had been exposed to COVID-19. The CDR3 DNA reads TGTGCTAGTGGTTTCCGGGAGAACACTGAAGCTTTCTTT. Encoded protein: CASGFRENTEAFF.